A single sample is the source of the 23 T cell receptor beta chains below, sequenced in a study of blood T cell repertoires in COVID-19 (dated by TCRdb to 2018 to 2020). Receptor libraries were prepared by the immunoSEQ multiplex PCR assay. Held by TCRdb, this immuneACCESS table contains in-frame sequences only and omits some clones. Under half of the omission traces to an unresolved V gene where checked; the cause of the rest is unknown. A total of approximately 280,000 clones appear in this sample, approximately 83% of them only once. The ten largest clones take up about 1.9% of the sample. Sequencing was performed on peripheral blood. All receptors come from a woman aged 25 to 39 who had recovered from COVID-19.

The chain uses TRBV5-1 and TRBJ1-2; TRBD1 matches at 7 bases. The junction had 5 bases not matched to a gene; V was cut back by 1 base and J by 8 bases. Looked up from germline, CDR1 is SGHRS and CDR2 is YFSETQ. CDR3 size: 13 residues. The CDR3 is CASSLRQGRGYTF. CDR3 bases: TGCGCCAGCAGCTTGAGACAGGGAAGGGGCTACACCTTC.

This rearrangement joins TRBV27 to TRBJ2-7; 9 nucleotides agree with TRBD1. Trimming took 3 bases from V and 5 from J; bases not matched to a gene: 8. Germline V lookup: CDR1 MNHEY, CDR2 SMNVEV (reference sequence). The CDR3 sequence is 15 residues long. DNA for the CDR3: TGTGCCAGCAGTTTGGTCGGGACAGGGCCCAACGAGCAGTACTTC. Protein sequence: CASSLVGTGPNEQYF.

This chain's CDR3 is CASSVGTSAQETQYF. For the CDR3, the DNA is TGTGCCAGCAGCGTAGGGACTAGCGCGCAAGAGACCCAGTACTTC. V gene TRBV9 combines with J gene TRBJ2-5, with 9 bases that match TRBD2. The germline CDR1 and CDR2 sequences are SGDLS and YYNGEE. The V and J ends lost 0 bases and 2 bases, in that order; junction bases with no gene match: 2. The CDR3 has 15 residues.

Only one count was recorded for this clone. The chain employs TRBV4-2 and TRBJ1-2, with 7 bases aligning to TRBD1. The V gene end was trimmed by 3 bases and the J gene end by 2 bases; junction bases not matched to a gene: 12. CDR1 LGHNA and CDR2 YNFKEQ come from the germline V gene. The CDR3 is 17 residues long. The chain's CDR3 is CASSHPNTGDPNYGYTF. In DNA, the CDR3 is TGTGCCAGCAGCCACCCAAACACAGGGGATCCGAACTATGGCTACACCTTC.

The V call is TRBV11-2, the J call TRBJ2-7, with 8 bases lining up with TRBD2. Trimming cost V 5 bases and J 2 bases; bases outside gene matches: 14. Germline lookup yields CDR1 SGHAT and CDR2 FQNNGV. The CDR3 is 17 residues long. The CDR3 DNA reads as TGTGCCAGCAGCGTCAGGGGTAGCGGGACTTCCACCTACGAGCAGTACTTC. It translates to CASSVRGSGTSTYEQYF.

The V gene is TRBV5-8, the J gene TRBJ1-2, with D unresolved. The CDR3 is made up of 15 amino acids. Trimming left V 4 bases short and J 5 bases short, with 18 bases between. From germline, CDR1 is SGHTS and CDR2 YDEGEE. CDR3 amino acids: CASSPRLVGGYGYTF. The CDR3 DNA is TGTGCCAGCAGCCCCCGTTTGGTGGGAGGGTATGGCTACACCTTC.

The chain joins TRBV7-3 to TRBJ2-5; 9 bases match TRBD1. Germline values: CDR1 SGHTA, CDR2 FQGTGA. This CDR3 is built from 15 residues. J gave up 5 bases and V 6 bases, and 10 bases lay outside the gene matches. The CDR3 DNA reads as TGTGCCAGCAGTTTTCCGGGACAGGGAGGCGAGACCCAGTACTTC. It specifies CASSFPGQGGETQYF.

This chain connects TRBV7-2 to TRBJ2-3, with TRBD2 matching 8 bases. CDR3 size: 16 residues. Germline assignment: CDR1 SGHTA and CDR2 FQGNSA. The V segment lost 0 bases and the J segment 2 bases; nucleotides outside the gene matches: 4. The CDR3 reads CASSLAGTSATDTQYF. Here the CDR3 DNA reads TGTGCCAGCAGCTTAGCCGGGACTAGTGCCACAGATACGCAGTATTTT.

The CDR3 DNA is TGTGCCAGCAGCAGGCAGGGGGCGCGGGATGAAAAACTGTTTTTT. Residues: CASSRQGARDEKLFF. The rearrangement uses TRBV2 and TRBJ1-4; TRBD1 aligns across 8 bases. V gave up 6 bases and J gave up 6 bases; unmatched junction bases: 9. Per the germline V gene, CDR1 is SNHLY and CDR2 is FYNNEI. CDR3 length: 15 amino acids.

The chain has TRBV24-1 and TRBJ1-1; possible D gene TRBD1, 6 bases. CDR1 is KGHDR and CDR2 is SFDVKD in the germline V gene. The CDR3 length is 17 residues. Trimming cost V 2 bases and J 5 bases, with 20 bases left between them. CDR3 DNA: TGTGCCACCAGTGATTCCTCGGGGGGGCAGGGAATGACTGAAGCTTTCTTT. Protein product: CATSDSSGGQGMTEAFF.

The CDR3 sequence is CASSLETGTSGITDTQYF. The DNA of the CDR3 is TGTGCCAGCAGCTTGGAAACCGGGACTAGCGGGATAACAGATACGCAGTATTTT. This chain connects TRBV5-4 to TRBJ2-3; 13 nucleotides match TRBD2. The germline V gene has CDR1 SGHNT and CDR2 YYREEE (reference sequence). CDR3 length: 18 residues. V was pared by 0 bases and J by 3 bases, with 7 bases of the junction left unmatched. The full variable domain, in which reference TRBV5-4 and TRBJ2-3 provide the parts outside the CDR3, is ETGVTQSPTHLIKTRGQQVTLRCSSQSGHNTVSWYQQALGQGPQFIFQYYREEENGRGNFPPRFSGLQFPNYSSELNVNALELDDSALYLCASSLETGTSGITDTQYFGPGTRLTVL.

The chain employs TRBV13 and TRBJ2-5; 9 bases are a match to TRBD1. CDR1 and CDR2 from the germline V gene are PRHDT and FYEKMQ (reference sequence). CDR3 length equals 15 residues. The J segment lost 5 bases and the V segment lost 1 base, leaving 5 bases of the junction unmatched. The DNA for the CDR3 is TGTGCCAGCAGCTTAGAGGGACAGGGTACGGAGACCCAGTACTTC. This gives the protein CASSLEGQGTETQYF.

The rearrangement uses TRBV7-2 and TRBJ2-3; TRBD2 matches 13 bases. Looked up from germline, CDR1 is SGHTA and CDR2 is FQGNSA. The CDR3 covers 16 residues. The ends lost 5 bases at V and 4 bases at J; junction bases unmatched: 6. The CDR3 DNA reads TGTGCCAGCAGCCAGACTAGCGGGAGGAAGGCAGATACGCAGTATTTT. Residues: CASSQTSGRKADTQYF.

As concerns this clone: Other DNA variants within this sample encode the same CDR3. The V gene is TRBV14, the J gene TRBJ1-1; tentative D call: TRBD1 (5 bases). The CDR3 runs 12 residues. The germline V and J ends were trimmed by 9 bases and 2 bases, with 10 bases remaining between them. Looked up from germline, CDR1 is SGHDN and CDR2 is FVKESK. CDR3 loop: CASSQVNTEAFF. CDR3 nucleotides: TGTGCCAGTTCACAGGTCAACACTGAAGCTTTCTTT.

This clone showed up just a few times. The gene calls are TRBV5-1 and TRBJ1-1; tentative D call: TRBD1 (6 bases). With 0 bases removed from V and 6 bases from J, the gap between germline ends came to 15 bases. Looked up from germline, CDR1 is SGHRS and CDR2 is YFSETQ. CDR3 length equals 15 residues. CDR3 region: CASSLVDSGSAEAFF. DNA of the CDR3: TGCGCCAGCAGCTTGGTGGACAGTGGCAGCGCTGAAGCTTTCTTT.

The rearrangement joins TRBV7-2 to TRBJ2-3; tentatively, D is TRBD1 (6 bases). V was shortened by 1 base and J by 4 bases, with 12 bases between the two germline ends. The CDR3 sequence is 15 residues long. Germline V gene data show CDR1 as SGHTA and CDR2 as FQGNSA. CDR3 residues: CASSLDPRGADTQYF. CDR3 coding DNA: TGTGCCAGCAGCTTAGACCCCAGGGGTGCAGATACGCAGTATTTT. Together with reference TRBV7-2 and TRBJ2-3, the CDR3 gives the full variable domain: GAGVSQSPSNKVTEKGKDVELRCDPISGHTALYWYRQSLGQGLEFLIYFQGNSAPDKSGLPSDRFSAERTGGSVSTLTIQRTQQEDSAVYLCASSLDPRGADTQYFGPGTRLTVL.

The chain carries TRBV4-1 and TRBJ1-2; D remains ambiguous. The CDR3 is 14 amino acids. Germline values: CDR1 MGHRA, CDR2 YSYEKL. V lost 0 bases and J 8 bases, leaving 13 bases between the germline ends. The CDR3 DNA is TGCGCCAGCAGCCAAGATCCATCGGTATTAGGCTACACCTTC. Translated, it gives CASSQDPSVLGYTF.

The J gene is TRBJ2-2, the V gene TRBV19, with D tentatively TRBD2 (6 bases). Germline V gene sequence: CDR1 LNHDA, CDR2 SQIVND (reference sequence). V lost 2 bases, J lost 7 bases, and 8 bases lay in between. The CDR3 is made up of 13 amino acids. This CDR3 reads CASSIRGYGELFF. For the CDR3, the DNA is TGTGCCAGTAGTATACGGGGGTACGGGGAGCTGTTTTTT.

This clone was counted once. The CDR3 loop is CASGQGAPSGANVLTF. CDR3 nucleotide sequence: TGTGCCAGCGGACAGGGGGCGCCCTCTGGGGCCAACGTCCTGACTTTC. This rearrangement joins TRBV3-1 (or the pseudogene TRBV3-2) to TRBJ2-6; 11 bases agree with TRBD1. Trimming removed 8 bases from V and 0 bases from J; junction bases left unmatched: 3. The CDR3 is made up of 16 amino acids. The V gene's germline CDR1 is LGHDT and CDR2 YNNKEL (reference sequence).

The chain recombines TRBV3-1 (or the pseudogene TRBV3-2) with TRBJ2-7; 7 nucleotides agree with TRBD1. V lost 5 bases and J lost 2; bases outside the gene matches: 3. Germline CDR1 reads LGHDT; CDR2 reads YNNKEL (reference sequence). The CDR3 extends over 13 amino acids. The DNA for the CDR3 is TGTGCCAGCAGCACCCAGGGGGCCTACGAGCAGTACTTC. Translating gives CASSTQGAYEQYF.

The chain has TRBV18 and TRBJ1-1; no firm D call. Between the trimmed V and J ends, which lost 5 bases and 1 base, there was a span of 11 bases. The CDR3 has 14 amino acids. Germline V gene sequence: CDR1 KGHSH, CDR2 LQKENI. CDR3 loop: CASSIRVENTEAFF. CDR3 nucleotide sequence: TGTGCCAGCTCAATTCGGGTGGAGAACACTGAAGCTTTCTTT. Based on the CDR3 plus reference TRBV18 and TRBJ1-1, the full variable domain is NAGVMQNPRHLVRRRGQEARLRCSPMKGHSHVYWYRQLPEEGLKFMVYLQKENIIDESGMPKERFSAEFPKEGPSILRIQQVVRGDSAAYFCASSIRVENTEAFFGQGTRLTVV.

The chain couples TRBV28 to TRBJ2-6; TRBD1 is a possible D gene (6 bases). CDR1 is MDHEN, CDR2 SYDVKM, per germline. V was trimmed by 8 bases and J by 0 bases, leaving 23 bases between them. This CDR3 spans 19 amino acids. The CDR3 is CASRISTKGELSGANVLTF. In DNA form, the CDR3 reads TGTGCCAGCCGTATATCAACTAAGGGGGAACTCTCTGGGGCCAACGTCCTGACTTTC.

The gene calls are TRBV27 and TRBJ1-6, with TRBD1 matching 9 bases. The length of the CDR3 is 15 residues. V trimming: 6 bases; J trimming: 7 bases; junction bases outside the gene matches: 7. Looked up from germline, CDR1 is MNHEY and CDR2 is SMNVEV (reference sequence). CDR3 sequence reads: CASRAGTGTNSPLHF. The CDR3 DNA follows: TGTGCCAGCAGGGCCGGGACAGGGACCAATTCACCCCTCCACTTT.